A selection of T cell receptor beta chains follows, all from one sample in a study of blood T cell repertoires in COVID-19. Produced via immunoSEQ multiplex PCR; TCRdb's table is partial and in-frame only. This table holds 350,000 to 450,000 clones, approximately 89% found once. Sequenced sample: PBMCs or T cells enriched from blood (not recorded which). Receptors originate from a woman between 40 and 50 years old who had been exposed to COVID-19. The conserved cysteine and the conserved F or W are not part of the CDR3 here. The order of the fields is V gene, clone size, CDR3 protein. Size is stated for part of the rows, as once, few or many counts, or as a class when the clone is expanded.

V: TRBV27
size: .
CDR3: ASSHYGSYEQY

V: TRBV5-1
size: .
CDR3: ASSLGQYSYEQY

V: TRBV5-1
size: once
CDR3: ASSLPSGLVSYEQY

V: TRBV25-1
size: .
CDR3: ASSKRGAVEDSPLH

V: TRBV6-6
size: .
CDR3: ASSYAGTGGYT

V: TRBV5-4
size: .
CDR3: ASTLTGTANYGYT

V: TRBV5-1
size: .
CDR3: ASSLLGGNTEAF

V: TRBV19
size: .
CDR3: ASSIFGQGKAF

V: TRBV6-2/TRBV6-3
size: .
CDR3: ASSPSGRVRTDTQY

V: TRBV19
size: .
CDR3: ASNLITGVGTEAF

V: TRBV27
size: few
CDR3: ASSRTPGGRMNTEAF

V: TRBV7-9
size: .
CDR3: ASSLGVLHFSTDTQY

V: TRBV7-2
size: .
CDR3: ASSYTTPTDTQY

V: TRBV19
size: .
CDR3: ASRRGSSDTQY

V: TRBV7-9
size: .
CDR3: ASSLESGLRNQPQH

V: TRBV7-8
size: once
CDR3: ASTRDRANQPQH

V: TRBV5-5
size: once
CDR3: ASHDNNEQF

V: TRBV19
size: .
CDR3: ASSHSGGNSYNEQF

V: TRBV5-1
size: .
CDR3: ASRRQNNEKLF

V: TRBV30
size: .
CDR3: AWRDRGSSYNSPLH

V: TRBV7-9
size: .
CDR3: ASRVTSGNYNEQF

V: TRBV4-1
size: once
CDR3: ASSPRLVRNTEAF

V: TRBV3-1/TRBV3-2
size: .
CDR3: ASSQGRGVNNSPLH

V: TRBV5-1
size: .
CDR3: ASSSDRGEQY

V: TRBV19
size: .
CDR3: ASSISPRTHNYGYT

V: TRBV5-1
size: .
CDR3: ASSRTGEDSPLH